This is a list of T cell receptor beta chains from one sample in a study of CXCR3-negative and CXCR3-positive naive CD8 T cells. TCRdb reprocessed the 5' RACE reads, with one entry per CDR3 protein and no DNA. This sample's table reports 20,000 to 25,000 distinct CDR3 sequences. The sequenced material came from memory CD8+ T cells from blood. Receptors originate from a human donor in good health. Some clones in this sample may be carry-over from other donors' samples. Each CDR3 is given with its conserved first and last residue. The order of the fields is V gene, clone size, J gene, CDR3 protein. Clone size, where shown, is once, few, many, or a class for clones that have expanded.

v_gene: TRBV20-1
abundance: .
j_gene: TRBJ2-1
CDR3aa: CSAPAWASGYNEQFF

v_gene: TRBV3-1
abundance: large
j_gene: TRBJ2-1
CDR3aa: CASSQGTSGIVFEQFF

v_gene: TRBV6-6
abundance: .
j_gene: TRBJ2-1
CDR3aa: CASSYSPTNYFREGNEQFF

v_gene: TRBV15
abundance: .
j_gene: TRBJ2-3
CDR3aa: CATERRGGTDTQYF

v_gene: TRBV9
abundance: .
j_gene: TRBJ2-7
CDR3aa: CASSGSGTAPYEQYF

v_gene: TRBV6-4
abundance: .
j_gene: TRBJ2-3
CDR3aa: CASSRGEADTQYF

v_gene: TRBV11-2
abundance: .
j_gene: TRBJ2-3
CDR3aa: CASRPFEGGPRDTQYF

v_gene: TRBV20-1
abundance: .
j_gene: TRBJ2-7
CDR3aa: CSASRGLAGSYEQYF

v_gene: TRBV7-6
abundance: .
j_gene: TRBJ2-3
CDR3aa: CASSLDQDTQYF

v_gene: TRBV4-1
abundance: medium-sized
j_gene: TRBJ1-4
CDR3aa: CASSQEGATDEKLFF

v_gene: TRBV11-3
abundance: .
j_gene: TRBJ2-2
CDR3aa: CASSSRTGLAGELFF

v_gene: TRBV7-2
abundance: .
j_gene: TRBJ2-5
CDR3aa: CASSLALAGGQETQYF

v_gene: TRBV11-2
abundance: .
j_gene: TRBJ2-7
CDR3aa: CANWDASYEQYF

v_gene: TRBV29-1
abundance: .
j_gene: TRBJ1-5
CDR3aa: CSAIGTGPLGNQPQHF

v_gene: TRBV20-1
abundance: .
j_gene: TRBJ2-5
CDR3aa: CSARLGWTGDLETQYF

v_gene: TRBV5-1
abundance: .
j_gene: TRBJ2-3
CDR3aa: CASSLKASGDISDTQYF

v_gene: TRBV13
abundance: .
j_gene: TRBJ2-3
CDR3aa: CASSLAVTSADTQYF

v_gene: TRBV6-5
abundance: .
j_gene: TRBJ2-3
CDR3aa: CASSYSTGLDTQYF

v_gene: TRBV29-1
abundance: .
j_gene: TRBJ2-1
CDR3aa: CSVEDGNSEYNEQFF

v_gene: TRBV28
abundance: .
j_gene: TRBJ2-7
CDR3aa: CASSSGTGGREQYF

v_gene: TRBV6-2/TRBV6-3
abundance: .
j_gene: TRBJ2-7
CDR3aa: CASSPRTSSYEQYF

v_gene: TRBV7-3
abundance: .
j_gene: TRBJ2-3
CDR3aa: CASSLTGGGATDTQYF

v_gene: TRBV12-3/TRBV12-4
abundance: .
j_gene: TRBJ2-2
CDR3aa: CASKLAGGPDTGELFF

v_gene: TRBV7-6
abundance: .
j_gene: TRBJ2-3
CDR3aa: CASSLGGWRGGTDTQYF

v_gene: TRBV20-1
abundance: .
j_gene: TRBJ2-7
CDR3aa: CSARDHGRTASYEQYF

v_gene: TRBV12-3/TRBV12-4
abundance: .
j_gene: TRBJ2-2
CDR3aa: CASSSRVGPTGELFF

v_gene: TRBV29-1
abundance: .
j_gene: TRBJ2-7
CDR3aa: CSVDLSGTATYEQYF

v_gene: TRBV29-1
abundance: .
j_gene: TRBJ2-1
CDR3aa: CSVGIGWTGEEAGIVNEQFF

v_gene: TRBV6-6
abundance: .
j_gene: TRBJ2-7
CDR3aa: CASSLATTYEQYF

v_gene: TRBV3-1
abundance: .
j_gene: TRBJ2-7
CDR3aa: CASTGTGDSYEQYF

v_gene: TRBV7-6
abundance: .
j_gene: TRBJ2-7
CDR3aa: CASSPGGILGQYF

v_gene: TRBV9
abundance: .
j_gene: TRBJ2-1
CDR3aa: CASSVDDANEQFF

v_gene: TRBV5-5
abundance: medium-sized
j_gene: TRBJ2-1
CDR3aa: CASSLTSGREQFF

v_gene: TRBV7-6
abundance: .
j_gene: TRBJ2-3
CDR3aa: CASRRTVDTGTQYF

v_gene: TRBV7-8
abundance: .
j_gene: TRBJ1-1
CDR3aa: CASSLGTAEAFF

v_gene: TRBV7-9
abundance: .
j_gene: TRBJ2-7
CDR3aa: CASRPPAGGLEQYF

v_gene: TRBV5-1
abundance: .
j_gene: TRBJ2-3
CDR3aa: CASRGATDTQYF

v_gene: TRBV5-6
abundance: .
j_gene: TRBJ2-7
CDR3aa: CASSLPGYGTYEQYF

v_gene: TRBV7-3
abundance: .
j_gene: TRBJ2-1
CDR3aa: CASSLRGQTNYNEQFF

v_gene: TRBV6-2/TRBV6-3
abundance: .
j_gene: TRBJ2-1
CDR3aa: CACLPGGKLYNEQFF

v_gene: TRBV20-1
abundance: .
j_gene: TRBJ2-1
CDR3aa: CSASEGLAVYNEQFF

v_gene: TRBV21-1
abundance: .
j_gene: TRBJ1-3
CDR3aa: CASSKEGDSGNTIYF

v_gene: TRBV5-5
abundance: .
j_gene: TRBJ2-7
CDR3aa: CASSFGVSLVYEQYF

v_gene: TRBV4-3
abundance: .
j_gene: TRBJ2-7
CDR3aa: CASSQDRGNSYEQYF

v_gene: TRBV29-1
abundance: .
j_gene: TRBJ1-1
CDR3aa: CSAEGLGTEAFF

v_gene: TRBV29-1
abundance: .
j_gene: TRBJ2-7
CDR3aa: CSVDGQGYEQYF